This T cell receptor beta chain was captured by sequencing in a study of metastatic and nonmetastatic thyroid tumors. Looking at the study overall: Where malignant and benign thyroid patients were concerned, repertoires were compared across blood and tumor or nodule tissue.

Authors' data handling: The study built a papillary thyroid cancer distant-metastasis classifier from CDR3 differences across clinicopathological groups. TCRdb reassembled clones from the PCR reads with MiXCR. TCRdb's processing, not the authors' own work, is the source of the V and J calls. Of around 5,000 clones in the sample, more than 30% were seen once. Each patient came to thyroid surgery without any prior treatment (of any kind). Between the trimmed V and J ends, which lost 1 base and 0 bases, there was a span of 8 bases. Germline CDR1 is SGHRS and CDR2 is YFSETQ. The CDR3 runs to 15 residues. Study-wide results and limits: Patients with malignant thyroid tumors reportedly had significantly higher TCR beta diversity than those with benign nodules, in blood and tumor.

Worth noting for this clone: Its antigen is unknown.

This rearrangement joins TRBV5-1 to TRBJ1-5; D unclear. The receptor was isolated from a female donor with papillary thyroid cancer or a benign thyroid nodule (not recorded which). Some clones in this sample may be carry-over from other donors' samples. Sequenced material: adjacent normal tissue. This CDR3 reads CASSLTADSNQPQHF. The CDR3 DNA reads TGCGCCAGCAGCTTGACAGCCGATAGCAATCAGCCCCAGCATTTT.